The 21 T cell receptor beta chains below were found in one sample sequenced in a study of T cell responses to AZD1222 COVID-19 vaccine. Measured with immunoSEQ multiplex PCR; TCRdb has only the in-frame clones, and not every one. The profile shows 90,000 to 110,000 clones, 87% of them singletons. The material sequenced was peripheral blood, taken on day 0 of AZD1222 vaccination. Every receptor here comes from an adult in good health.

Concerning this clone itself: No DNA is shown, since the ends of the CDR3 on it are uncertain; the CDR3 is the one TCRdb lists. This CDR3 reads CAWGRLSGPYF. The chain joins TRBV30 to TRBJ2-5. The CDR3 adds up to 11 amino acids, both ends counted. Germline V gene data show CDR1 as GTSNPN and CDR2 as SVGIG (reference sequence).

The chain carries TRBV7-9 and TRBJ1-3; D remains ambiguous. The CDR3 contains 15 residues. V was trimmed by 5 bases and J by 1 base, leaving 12 bases between them. Germline assignment: CDR1 SEHNR and CDR2 FQNEAQ (reference sequence). In nucleotides, the CDR3 is TGTGCCAGCAGCACTAAGGACGGATCTGGAAACACCATATATTTT. Encoded protein: CASSTKDGSGNTIYF.

The chain joins TRBV27 to TRBJ2-7; 15 bases agree with TRBD2. Germline CDR1 MNHEY, CDR2 SMNVEV (reference sequence). The CDR3 length is 19 residues. The trim removed 4 bases at V and 3 bases at J, leaving 13 bases unmatched. The CDR3 coding sequence is TGTGCCAGCAGTTCGACCCGGGGACTAGCGGGGGGAAAATACTACGAGCAGTACTTC. Its protein is CASSSTRGLAGGKYYEQYF.

This rearrangement joins TRBV28 to TRBJ2-5; 9 positions match TRBD2. V lost 4 bases and J lost 0; bases outside the gene matches: 9. CDR3 length equals 17 residues. The germline V gene encodes CDR1 MDHEN and CDR2 SYDVKM. The CDR3 region is CASSSDFERGDQETQYF. The CDR3 bases are TGTGCCAGCAGTTCCGATTTTGAGCGGGGGGACCAAGAGACCCAGTACTTC.

This clone showed up just once. The chain links TRBV30 to TRBJ2-1; TRBD2 is a possible D gene (6 bases). Germline lookup yields CDR1 GTSNPN and CDR2 SVGIG (reference sequence). CDR3 length: 13 amino acids. The CDR3 reads CAWDQGRSNEQFF. CDR3 nucleotide sequence: TGTGCTTGGGACCAAGGGAGGTCCAATGAGCAGTTCTTC.

J is TRBJ2-7 and V is TRBV19, with 10 bases matching TRBD1. Germline CDR1 reads LNHDA; CDR2 reads SQIVND (reference sequence). This CDR3 comprises 14 residues. V was clipped by 6 bases and J by 6 bases; unmatched bases: 8. The CDR3 is CASRKGTGAGEQYF. CDR3 nucleotide sequence: TGTGCCAGTAGGAAAGGGACAGGGGCAGGCGAGCAGTACTTC.

Remarks on this clone: This same CDR3 is encoded by further DNA sequences in the sample. The chain combines TRBV2 with TRBJ2-7; a weak D match, TRBD2 (6 bases). V was cut by 3 bases and J by 1 base, with 10 bases left in between. Looked up from germline, CDR1 is SNHLY and CDR2 is FYNNEI. The CDR3 extends over 14 amino acids. The CDR3, as DNA: TGTGCCAGCAGTGAGGGTCGGGGGTCCTACGAGCAGTACTTC. It codes for CASSEGRGSYEQYF.

The rearrangement uses TRBV3-1 (or the pseudogene TRBV3-2) and TRBJ1-4, with 10 bases lining up with TRBD1. CDR1 is LGHDT, CDR2 YNNKEL, per germline (reference sequence). The CDR3 sequence is 15 residues long. The junction had 9 bases not matched to a gene; V was cut back by 4 bases and J by 10 bases. The CDR3 sequence: CASSRTGTGDGKLFF. The DNA of the CDR3 is TGTGCCAGCAGCCGAACCGGGACAGGGGATGGAAAACTGTTTTTT.

The chain uses TRBV6-2 or TRBV6-3 and TRBJ2-5, with TRBD2 matching over 10 bases. Trimming removed 2 bases from V and 3 bases from J; junction bases left unmatched: 18. The germline gives CDR1 MNHEY, CDR2 SVGEGT. The length of the CDR3 is 20 residues. The CDR3 nucleotides are TGTGCCAGCAGTTACAAGGCTAGCGGGAGAGCATGGGCTGGGGAAGAGACCCAGTACTTC. Its protein is CASSYKASGRAWAGEETQYF.

The genes are TRBV20-1 and TRBJ2-1; D call uncertain. V was pared by 5 bases and J by 8 bases, with 7 bases between. In germline, CDR1 is DFQATT, CDR2 SNEGSKA (reference sequence). This CDR3 has 10 amino acids. The chain's CDR3 is CSAAPDEQFF. CDR3 nucleotide sequence: TGCAGTGCTGCCCCCGATGAGCAGTTCTTC.

V gene TRBV6-4 combines with J gene TRBJ1-2, with D perhaps TRBD1 (6 bases). The CDR3 is made up of 13 amino acids. In germline, CDR1 is MRHNA, CDR2 SNTAGT. Trimming removed 5 bases at V and 8 bases at J, with 15 bases between. The CDR3 spells CASSPSGAEGYTF. CDR3 DNA sequence: TGTGCCAGCAGTCCTTCAGGGGCTGAGGGCTACACCTTC.

The V and J genes are TRBV7-2 and TRBJ2-3; D gene uncertain. The CDR3 spans 14 residues. Germline-derived CDR1 and CDR2 are SGHTA and FQGNSA. V dropped 5 bases and J dropped 6 bases, with 15 bases sitting between them. CDR3 region: CASSPVGVGDTQYF. CDR3 bases: TGTGCCAGCAGCCCTGTTGGGGTCGGGGATACGCAGTATTTT.

This rearrangement joins TRBV19 to TRBJ1-4; tentative D call: TRBD1 (5 bases). This CDR3 is 14 amino acids long. V lost 7 bases and J lost 2, with 11 bases in between. Germline values: CDR1 LNHDA, CDR2 SQIVND (reference sequence). CDR3 loop: CASTGFRTNEKLFF. The CDR3 coding sequence is TGTGCCAGTACAGGGTTCCGGACTAATGAAAAACTGTTTTTT.

This chain joins TRBV29-1 and TRBJ2-7, with a tentative D call TRBD1 (6 bases). Trimming stripped 4 bases from V and 3 bases from J, with 19 bases between. In germline, CDR1 is SQVTM, CDR2 ANQGSEA. CDR3 length: 15 amino acids. DNA for the CDR3: TGCAGCGTTGTTCGGACAGACGCCACCCTCTACGAGCAGTACTTC. The encoded protein is CSVVRTDATLYEQYF.

The rearrangement links TRBV28 to TRBJ2-7, with 11 bases that match TRBD1. V shed 2 bases, J shed 6 bases, and the junction held 9 bases outside the gene matches. The CDR3 has 16 amino acids. Germline V gene sequence: CDR1 MDHEN, CDR2 SYDVKM. The CDR3 spells CASSLTPGTGGGEQYF. DNA for the CDR3: TGTGCCAGCAGTTTAACCCCCGGGACAGGGGGGGGCGAGCAGTACTTC.

The V and J genes are TRBV5-1 and TRBJ2-2; TRBD2 matches at 7 bases. The trim removed 1 base at V and 4 bases at J, leaving 7 bases unmatched. The length of the CDR3 is 16 residues. Germline V lookup: CDR1 SGHRS, CDR2 YFSETQ. CDR3 sequence: CASSLQRLAITGELFF. The CDR3 DNA reads as TGCGCCAGCAGCTTGCAGCGACTAGCTATCACCGGGGAGCTGTTTTTT. Complete variable domain (other parts from reference TRBV5-1 and TRBJ2-2): KAGVTQTPRYLIKTRGQQVTLSCSPISGHRSVSWYQQTPGQGLQFLFEYFSETQRNKGNFPGRFSGRQFSNSRSEMNVSTLELGDSALYLCASSLQRLAITGELFFGEGSRLTVL.

The J gene is TRBJ2-5, the V gene TRBV3-1 (or the pseudogene TRBV3-2); no firm D call. The CDR3 sequence is 19 residues long. V was pared by 1 base and J by 1 base, with 22 bases between. Germline assignment: CDR1 LGHDT and CDR2 YNNKEL (reference sequence). The CDR3, as DNA: TGTGCCAGCAGCCAAGGGAACCCCCTCTACTGGGTCTCCCAAGAGACCCAGTACTTC. Its translation is CASSQGNPLYWVSQETQYF.

The chain links TRBV4-2 to TRBJ2-5; 7 nucleotides align to TRBD2. Germline-derived CDR1 and CDR2 are LGHNA and YNFKEQ. The CDR3 extends over 16 amino acids. J gave up 4 bases and V 1 base, and 9 bases lay outside the gene matches. Here the CDR3 reads CASSQGGRGVGETQYF. DNA of the CDR3: TGTGCCAGCAGCCAAGGCGGGAGAGGCGTGGGAGAGACCCAGTACTTC.

This clone was seen only once. The V and J genes are TRBV5-8 and TRBJ1-2; D unresolved. The CDR3 is 18 amino acids. Germline CDR1 is SGHTS and CDR2 is YDEGEE. V lost 0 bases to trimming and J lost 7 bases, with 25 bases between them. CDR3 loop: CASSLASVLVPKTLGYTF. DNA of the CDR3: TGTGCCAGCAGCTTGGCGTCAGTATTGGTCCCGAAAACACTTGGCTACACCTTC. Variable domain in full (rest from reference TRBV5-8 and TRBJ1-2): EAGVTQSPTHLIKTRGQQATLRCSPISGHTSVYWYQQALGLGLQFLLWYDEGEERNRGNFPPRFSGRQFPNYSSELNVNALELEDSALYLCASSLASVLVPKTLGYTFGSGTRLTVV.

This chain links TRBV4-3 with TRBJ2-5, with 10 positions matching TRBD1. With V trimmed by 4 bases and J by 2 bases, 7 bases remained unmatched. Germline CDR1 LGHNA, CDR2 YSLEER. CDR3 length: 16 residues. The CDR3 loop reads CASSLKWDRGQETQYF. For the CDR3, the DNA is TGCGCCAGCAGCCTCAAGTGGGACAGGGGACAAGAGACCCAGTACTTC.

The chain employs TRBV7-6 and TRBJ2-1, with TRBD2 matching 8 bases. The V gene end was trimmed by 3 bases and the J gene end by 1 base; junction bases not matched to a gene: 8. From germline, CDR1 is SGHVS and CDR2 FNYEAQ. The CDR3 totals 17 residues. The CDR3 loop reads CASSFTRQRGSYNEQFF. The CDR3 nucleotides read TGTGCCAGCAGCTTCACAAGACAGCGGGGGTCCTACAATGAGCAGTTCTTC.